The sequence of this T cell receptor beta chain was determined in a study of shared clonotypes between healthy human individuals. Study findings and constraints: Among non-shared clonotypes, generation probabilities were lower than among those shared by all four donors.

In germline, CDR1 is ENHRY, CDR2 SYGVKD. V lost 3 bases and J 1 base, leaving 7 bases between the germline ends. The length of the CDR3 is 14 residues. Comments on this clone: Its antigen is undetermined.

The table came from immunoSEQ multiplex PCR; TCRdb's copy has only in-frame clones and leaves some out. The sample gives about 670,000 clones, about two thirds of which show up once; around 2% is in the top ten. CD45RA-negative memory and CD45RA+ naive subsets were split from the CD4+ cells. This sequence was found in a woman under 40 in good health. Input material: memory CD4+ T cells sorted from blood. Subset in this sample: CD45RA-negative fraction. V and J are TRBV10-3 and TRBJ1-5; maybe TRBD1 (6 bases). CDR3 DNA sequence: TGTGCCATCAGTGACGGACAGAGCAATCAGCCCCAGCATTTT. Translated: CAISDGQSNQPQHF.